The entry below gives a single T cell receptor beta chain sequence along with its context. This specimen belongs to a study of shared clonotypes between healthy human individuals. Sequencing was performed with immunoSEQ multiplex PCR; in TCRdb, only in-frame clones are kept and a portion is missing. Among more than 550,000 clones listed, around 77% were seen once. The CDR3 has 15 residues. CDR1 and CDR2 from the germline V gene are PRHDT and FYEKMQ (reference sequence). Unmatched junction bases numbered 8, after V lost 6 bases and J lost 8 bases. V is TRBV13 and J is TRBJ2-1; 12 nucleotides line up with TRBD2. The specimen was memory CD4+ T cells sorted from blood. The subset was: CD45RA-negative fraction. This sequence was found in a woman aged 25 to 45 in good health. The chain's CDR3 is CASSALAGGPHEQFF. CDR3 nucleotide sequence: TGTGCCAGCAGTGCTCTAGCGGGAGGGCCGCATGAGCAGTTCTTC.